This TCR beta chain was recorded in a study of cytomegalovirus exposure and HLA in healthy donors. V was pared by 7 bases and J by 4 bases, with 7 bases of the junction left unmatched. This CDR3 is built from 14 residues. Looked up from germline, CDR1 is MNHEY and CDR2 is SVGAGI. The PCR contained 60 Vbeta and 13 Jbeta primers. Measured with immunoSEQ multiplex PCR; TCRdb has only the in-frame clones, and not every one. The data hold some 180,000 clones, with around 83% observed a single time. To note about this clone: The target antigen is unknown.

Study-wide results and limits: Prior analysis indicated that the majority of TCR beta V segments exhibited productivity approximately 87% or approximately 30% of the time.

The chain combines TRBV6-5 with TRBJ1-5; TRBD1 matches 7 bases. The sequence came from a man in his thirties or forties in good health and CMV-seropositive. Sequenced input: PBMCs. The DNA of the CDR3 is TGTGCCAGCATCCGGACAGGAGATAATCAGCCCCAGCATTTT. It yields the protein CASIRTGDNQPQHF.